This T cell receptor beta chain originates from a study of T cells in Graves' hyperthyroidism and ophthalmopathy (dated by TCRdb to the late 2010s). Turning to the overall study: Peripheral blood was sampled at the time of initial diagnosis, prior to any treatment. A discovery cohort of 95 to 100 patients, about 40 with Graves' ophthalmopathy and over 55 with stable Graves' hyperthyroidism, was used to find distinguishing TCR V-J signatures. An independent validation cohort of fewer than 20 hyperthyroidism patients and about 15 patients who later progressed to ophthalmopathy tested prospective prediction of ophthalmopathy. The 95 to 100 discovery patients were randomly divided into training and test sets at a 7:3 ratio. In roughly six Graves' hyperthyroidism patients, the study also compared T-cell repertoires from thyroid tissue with T-cell repertoires from blood. Following sampling, methimazole starting at 30 mg daily was given to hyperthyroidism patients, and high-dose intravenous methylprednisolone was given to ophthalmopathy patients. According to the paper, TCR Vbeta CDR3 sequencing was carried out on 120 to 150 peripheral blood samples, which came from more than 40 ophthalmopathy, around 75 hyperthyroidism and approximately 17 progressor patients.

This clonotype showed up just a few times. There is no known antigen for this receptor. An end of the junction does not agree with germline; a read error may underlie this. Measured from the cysteine to the phenylalanine, the CDR3 is 13 residues long. Only CDR3 DNA remains: 39 bases, in frame from the first base. CDR1 and CDR2, looked up from the germline V gene, are KGHSH and LQKENI. On the study overall, not on this receptor specifically: A 13 V-J signature model separated ophthalmopathy from stable hyperthyroidism, with around 88% sensitivity and about 81% specificity in cross-validation and 80%/75% in testing. Most expanded thyroid clonotypes (frequency above 0.001) were also detected in blood, suggesting blood repertoires may reflect thyroid immune responses. During validation, the model predicted progression to ophthalmopathy a median of approximately six months ahead of onset, with more than 55% sensitivity and under 85% specificity. No statistical method was used to set the sample size in advance, and investigators knew the group allocation.

Stable Graves' hyperthyroidism was defined as the absence of progression to ophthalmopathy over 18 months of follow-up. Hyperthyroidism patients were newly diagnosed, had a disease duration of under 2 months, and were aged 18 to 65 years. Exclusion was applied to patients with uncontrolled infections, other autoimmune diseases, pregnancy or lactation. Diagnoses were established on the basis of clinical symptoms, serum thyroxine and TRAb, thyroid ultrasound, and orbital computed tomography. PBMCs were separated from around 9.1 ml of fresh peripheral blood using Ficoll-Paque density gradient centrifugation. Total RNA was extracted with Trizol reagent, and quality was checked on an Agilent 2100 Bioanalyzer. TCR beta CDR3 regions were amplified from RNA transcripts. For the first round of RT-PCR on the TCR CDR3, the HTBI primer set was used together with the Qiagen OneStep RT-PCR kit. The libraries were constructed in a second round of multiplex PCR and then size-selected and purified. The libraries were sequenced on an Illumina HiSeq2000 using paired-end 100 bp reads. The original methods were these. SOAPnuke was used to process the raw data, with reads discarded if the reads contained adapters or uncalled bases, had a mean Phred below 15, or lacked an exact constant-primer or identifier match. COPE v1.2.5 was used to merge high-quality paired reads, and clonotypes were defined as unique nucleotide sequences. Clonotypes were aligned to IMGT TRBV, TRBD and TRBJ reference segments using MiTCR v1.1. The analysis included only V-J combinations with a frequency above 0.0001, which together covered approximately 99% of the repertoires. A TCS score was defined as the ratio between F50 (clonal expansion) and ExV (chaos), using BLOSUM62-based TCRdist between CDR3 peptides within each V-J. Welch's t-statistics and random forest reduced roughly 500 V-J features to 13, which were used in a naive Bayes classifier (R e1071). TCRdb trimmed the raw reads at Q25, called clones with MiXCR and kept productive beta chains. Identical CDR3 protein sequences are pooled into one entry, listed with their most common genes and DNA. The V and J calls shown here were made by TCRdb, not taken from the authors' results. The sample has roughly 720,000 distinct CDR3 sequences on record, around 15% of them singletons. 15% to 17% of the sample is held by the ten biggest clonotypes.

Sequencing was performed on blood. Recombination linked TRBV18 to TRBJ2-7, with TRBD1 identical over 10 junction bases. The TCR originated in a man in his fifties or sixties with Graves' hyperthyroidism. The CDR3 corresponds to CAGSPGQGYEQYF. In nucleotide form, the sequence is TGTGCCGGCTCACCGGGACAGGGGTACGAGCAGTACTTC.